The rows below give T cell receptor beta chains drawn from one sample of a study of cytomegalovirus exposure and HLA in healthy donors. This table comes from immunoSEQ multiplex PCR, and its TCRdb copy is limited to in-frame clones, with some not included. The profile shows about 190,000 clones, 77% of them singletons. Sequences were obtained from PBMCs. These receptors originate from a young woman in good health and CMV-seropositive. The CDR3 runs from the conserved cysteine through the conserved F or W. Each record gives: clone size, J gene, V gene, D gene, CDR3 DNA, CDR3 protein. A D gene is named only where the DNA matches it firmly. Only part of the rows carry a size: once, few, many, or a class if the clone is expanded.

>few|TRBJ1-2|TRBV4-3|TRBD1
TGCGCCAGCAGCCAAGATGGAGGGGGCGATTACCAAAGAGGCTACACCTTC
CASSQDGGGDYQRGYTF
>few|TRBJ2-7|TRBV4-1|-
TGCGCCAGCAGCCACCCCGACAGGCGCTACGAGCAGTACTTC
CASSHPDRRYEQYF
>-|TRBJ1-1|TRBV29-1|TRBD1
TGCAGCGCTGAAACCAAACAGGGGAGGACTGAAGCTTTCTTT
CSAETKQGRTEAFF
>-|TRBJ2-5|TRBV5-1|-
TGCGCCAGCAGCTTATCGGAGAGGGTCGAGACCCAGTACTTC
CASSLSERVETQYF
>-|TRBJ2-7|TRBV30|TRBD1
TGTGCCTGGAGGACAGGGGTCGAGCAGTACTTC
CAWRTGVEQYF
>-|TRBJ2-7|TRBV28|TRBD1
TGTGCCAGCAGCCGTCTCAGGGGGCGCGTCCACGAGCAGTACTTC
CASSRLRGRVHEQYF
>-|TRBJ2-7|TRBV6-5|TRBD1
TGTGCCAGCAGTTACGGAGACAGGGACTACGAGCAGTACTTC
CASSYGDRDYEQYF
>-|TRBJ1-3|TRBV27|-
TGTGCCAGCAGTTCCCCGGGAAACACCATATATTTT
CASSSPGNTIYF
>few|TRBJ2-3|TRBV27|TRBD1
TGTGCCAGCAGTTTATCGATAGCAGGGGGCGCAGATACGCAGTATTTT
CASSLSIAGGADTQYF
>-|TRBJ2-5|TRBV7-9|-
TGTGCCAGCAGCGACACCAGCTCGGAGACCCAGTACTTC
CASSDTSSETQYF
>once|TRBJ2-7|TRBV6-6|TRBD1
TGTGCCAGCAGGGGTAAGGGACAGGGGAGCTCCTACGAGCAGTACTTC
CASRGKGQGSSYEQYF
>-|TRBJ1-1|TRBV2|-
TGTGCCAGCAGTTCTTCAGGGTTGGACACTGAAGCTTTCTTT
CASSSSGLDTEAFF
>few|TRBJ2-7|TRBV28|TRBD2
TGTGCCAGCCGAGCGGGAGGGAGCTCCTACGAGCAGTACTTC
CASRAGGSSYEQYF
>-|TRBJ1-1|TRBV5-6|TRBD1
TGTGCCAGCAGCTCGATAGCACAGGGGGGGTACACTGAAGCTTTCTTT
CASSSIAQGGYTEAFF
>-|TRBJ2-1|TRBV30|-
TGTGCCTGGACCCACGGGAACCCTCCCAATGAGCAGTTCTTC
CAWTHGNPPNEQFF
>-|TRBJ2-7|TRBV7-8|TRBD1
TGTGCCAGCAGCTTAGAAATCGCCGGGACAGGGGGCTTGTACGAGCAGTACTTC
CASSLEIAGTGGLYEQYF
>-|TRBJ2-2|TRBV19|-
TGTGCCAGTAATTCACTCGAATACACCGGGGAGCTGTTTTTT
CASNSLEYTGELFF
>-|TRBJ1-5|TRBV19|-
TGTGCCACTGCCCAGGGACTAGGCGGCAATCAGCCCCAGCATTTT
CATAQGLGGNQPQHF
>once|TRBJ1-2|TRBV7-9|-
TGTGCCAGCAGCCCGGCCTCCGGGTCTATTGGCTACACCTTC
CASSPASGSIGYTF
>-|TRBJ1-5|TRBV27|-
TGTGCCACCCAGGGAGGGGGCAATCAGCCCCAGCATTTT
CATQGGGNQPQHF
>-|TRBJ2-3|TRBV7-2|TRBD2
TGTGCCAGCAGCTTATCAGGCAGGGAGGGAGATACGCAGTATTTT
CASSLSGREGDTQYF
>-|TRBJ1-1|TRBV28|-
TGTGCCAGCAGTCCGTACAGGGACACTGAAGCTTTCTTT
CASSPYRDTEAFF
>-|TRBJ2-2|TRBV5-4|TRBD1
TGTGCCAGCAGCCCCCGGACAGGGGTAAACACCGGGGAGCTGTTTTTT
CASSPRTGVNTGELFF
>-|TRBJ2-5|TRBV28|-
TGTGCCAGCAGTTCCCGGGGAGGCCAGTACCAAGAGACCCAGTACTTC
CASSSRGGQYQETQYF
>few|TRBJ1-2|TRBV27|TRBD1
TGTGCCAGCAGTAACCACAGGGGGTTTGGCTACACCTTC
CASSNHRGFGYTF
>-|TRBJ1-1|TRBV7-3|-
TGTGCCAGCAGCTTAACGGCGGTGAACACTGAAGCTTTCTTT
CASSLTAVNTEAFF
>-|TRBJ2-7|TRBV30|-
TGTGCCTGCGAACCCGCTGAGGGGGGGGCCTACGAGCAGTACTTC
CACEPAEGGAYEQYF
>few|TRBJ1-2|TRBV28|-
TGTGCCAGCAGGCCCGACAGCAACTATGGCTACACCTTC
CASRPDSNYGYTF
>-|TRBJ2-7|TRBV5-8|-
TGTGCCAGCAGCTTGTACGGCGGGCGGATCCTCCGCTTCTCCTACGAGCAGTACTTC
CASSLYGGRILRFSYEQYF
>-|TRBJ1-1|TRBV5-4|-
TGTGCCAGCAGCTTGAGTAGCAGGAACACTGAAGCTTTCTTT
CASSLSSRNTEAFF
>-|TRBJ1-2|TRBV14|TRBD1
TGTGCCAGCAGCCAGCTTGGACAGGGCCATAACTATGGCTACACCTTC
CASSQLGQGHNYGYTF
>-|TRBJ2-5|TRBV6-6|-
TGTGCCAGCAGGCGATCCGCCGCTCGCTGGGAGACCCAGTACTTC
CASRRSAARWETQYF